This T cell receptor (beta chain) was obtained from a study of T cell responses to AZD1222 COVID-19 vaccine. Study-wide results and caveats: The span of vaccine-associated CD4 TCRs extended across spike, with dominance at 160-218 and 743-854. Reportedly, nearly half the spike-specific TCRs target unmutated variant regions. Females made up more of the donors, who were largely white British, and clonal diversity may have come out too low.

The sample holds a few counts of this clone. Its antigen is as yet unknown. This CDR3 has 11 amino acids. The ends were cut back, 0 bases at V and 5 bases at J, with 2 bases in the middle. Germline-derived CDR1 and CDR2 are SGDLS and YYNGEE. Clones were read by immunoSEQ multiplex PCR, and TCRdb kept only the in-frame ones, dropping some. The repertoire consists of roughly 130,000 clones, with less than 95% occurring once and the leading ten covering 2.5% to 3%. This chain connects TRBV9 to TRBJ1-1; D gene unclear. The source of this sequence is an adult in good health. Source: peripheral blood, taken on day 0 of AZD1222 vaccination. The CDR3 protein is CASSVVTEAFF. CDR3 nucleotides: TGTGCCAGCAGCGTAGTTACTGAAGCTTTCTTT.